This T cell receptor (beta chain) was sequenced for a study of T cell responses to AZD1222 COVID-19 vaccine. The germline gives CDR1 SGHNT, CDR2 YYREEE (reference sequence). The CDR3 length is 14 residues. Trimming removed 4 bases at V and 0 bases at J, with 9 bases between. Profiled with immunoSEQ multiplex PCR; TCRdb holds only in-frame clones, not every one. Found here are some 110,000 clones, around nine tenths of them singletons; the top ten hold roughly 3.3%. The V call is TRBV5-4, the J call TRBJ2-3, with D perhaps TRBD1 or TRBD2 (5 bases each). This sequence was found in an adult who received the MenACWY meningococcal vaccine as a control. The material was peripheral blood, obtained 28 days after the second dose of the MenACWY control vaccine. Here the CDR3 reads CASSGDPSTDTQYF. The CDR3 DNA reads TGTGCCAGCAGCGGGGACCCTAGCACAGATACGCAGTATTTT.